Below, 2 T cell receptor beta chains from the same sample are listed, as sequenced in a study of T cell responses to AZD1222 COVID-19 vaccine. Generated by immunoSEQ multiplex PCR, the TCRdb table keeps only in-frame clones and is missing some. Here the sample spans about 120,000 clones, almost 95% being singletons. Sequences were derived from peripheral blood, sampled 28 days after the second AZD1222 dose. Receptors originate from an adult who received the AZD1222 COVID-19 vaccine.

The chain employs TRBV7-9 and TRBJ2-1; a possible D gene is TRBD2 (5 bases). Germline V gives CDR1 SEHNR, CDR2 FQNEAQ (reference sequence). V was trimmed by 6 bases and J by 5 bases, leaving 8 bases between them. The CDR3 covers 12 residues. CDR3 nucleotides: TGTGCCAGCAGGGGGAGTGACAATGAGCAGTTCTTC. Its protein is CASRGSDNEQFF.

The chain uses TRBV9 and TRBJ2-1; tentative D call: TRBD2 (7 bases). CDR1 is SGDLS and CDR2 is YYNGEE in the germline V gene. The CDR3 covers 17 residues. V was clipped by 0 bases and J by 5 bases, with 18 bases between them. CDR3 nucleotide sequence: TGTGCCAGCAGCGTAGCTCCCCCGGGGGGCCGCCACAATGAGCAGTTCTTC. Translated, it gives CASSVAPPGGRHNEQFF.